Listed below are T cell receptor beta chains from one sample, sequenced in a study of blood T cell repertoires in COVID-19. Assay: immunoSEQ multiplex PCR; the TCRdb copy retains only in-frame clones and omits some. Of 310,000 or so clones listed, around 87% are singletons. Specimen: peripheral blood. The receptors come from a man aged 50-60 years with active or convalescent COVID-19. Each CDR3 is given with its conserved first and last residue. D genes are given only for firm matches. Expanded clones are given a class, and other clones once, few, many or no size at all.

j_gene: TRBJ2-4; v_gene: TRBV24-1; abundance: -; d_gene: TRBD2; CDR3aa: CATSDPSGAHKNIQYF; CDR3nt: TGTGCCACCAGTGACCCTAGCGGAGCACACAAAAACATTCAGTACTTC
j_gene: TRBJ1-2; v_gene: TRBV11-2; abundance: many; d_gene: TRBD1; CDR3aa: CASSYLGTGGRRGYGYTF; CDR3nt: TGTGCCAGCAGCTACCTCGGGACAGGGGGCCGTCGGGGCTATGGCTACACCTTC
j_gene: TRBJ2-7; v_gene: TRBV28; abundance: -; d_gene: -; CDR3aa: CASSRGASYEQYF; CDR3nt: TGTGCCAGCAGTCGGGGGGCCAGCTACGAGCAGTACTTC
j_gene: TRBJ2-7; v_gene: TRBV2; abundance: -; d_gene: -; CDR3aa: CASSDGGYEQYF; CDR3nt: TGTGCCAGCAGTGATGGAGGCTACGAGCAGTACTTC
j_gene: TRBJ2-1; v_gene: TRBV6-5; abundance: few; d_gene: TRBD2; CDR3aa: CASSYEGGRSNEQFF; CDR3nt: TGTGCCAGCAGTTACGAAGGCGGGAGAAGCAATGAGCAGTTCTTC
j_gene: TRBJ1-2; v_gene: TRBV7-2; abundance: once; d_gene: TRBD1; CDR3aa: CASSLGGGTVLGYTF; CDR3nt: TGTGCCAGCAGCTTAGGGGGCGGGACAGTTCTTGGCTACACCTTC
j_gene: TRBJ2-3; v_gene: TRBV18; abundance: -; d_gene: -; CDR3aa: CASSPQGGTDTQYF; CDR3nt: TGTGCCAGCTCACCACAAGGGGGAACAGATACGCAGTATTTT
j_gene: TRBJ1-1; v_gene: TRBV10-3; abundance: -; d_gene: -; CDR3aa: CAISLTENTEAFF; CDR3nt: TGTGCCATCAGTCTGACAGAGAACACTGAAGCTTTCTTT
j_gene: TRBJ1-3; v_gene: TRBV4-3; abundance: -; d_gene: -; CDR3aa: CASSQGGFSGNTIYF; CDR3nt: TGCGCCAGCAGCCAAGGGGGCTTCTCTGGAAACACCATATATTTT
j_gene: TRBJ1-4; v_gene: TRBV5-6; abundance: -; d_gene: -; CDR3aa: CASSARQSRGEKLFF; CDR3nt: TGTGCCAGCAGCGCGAGACAGTCAAGGGGGGAAAAACTGTTTTTT
j_gene: TRBJ1-1; v_gene: TRBV5-1; abundance: -; d_gene: -; CDR3aa: CASSSQGNTEAFF; CDR3nt: TGCGCCAGCAGCTCCCAGGGGAATACTGAAGCTTTCTTT
j_gene: TRBJ2-7; v_gene: TRBV6-5; abundance: -; d_gene: -; CDR3aa: CASSYSLSGAGYEQYF; CDR3nt: TGTGCCAGCAGTTACTCTTTAAGCGGAGCAGGTTACGAGCAGTACTTC
j_gene: TRBJ2-3; v_gene: TRBV7-8; abundance: -; d_gene: -; CDR3aa: CASSLDYYTDTQYF; CDR3nt: TGTGCCAGCAGCTTAGATTACTACACAGATACGCAGTATTTT
j_gene: TRBJ1-5; v_gene: TRBV7-2; abundance: -; d_gene: -; CDR3aa: CASSLLVSRENQPQHF; CDR3nt: TGTGCCAGCAGCTTATTGGTCAGCCGGGAGAATCAGCCCCAGCATTTT
j_gene: TRBJ2-3; v_gene: TRBV19; abundance: -; d_gene: -; CDR3aa: CASSNRGHTGTDTQYF; CDR3nt: TGTGCCAGTAGTAACAGAGGGCATACGGGCACAGATACGCAGTATTTT
j_gene: TRBJ2-2; v_gene: TRBV5-1; abundance: -; d_gene: TRBD1; CDR3aa: CASSWGQGEAGELFF; CDR3nt: TGCGCCAGCAGCTGGGGGCAGGGGGAAGCCGGGGAGCTGTTTTTT
j_gene: TRBJ2-2; v_gene: TRBV7-2; abundance: -; d_gene: -; CDR3aa: CASSTTGNTGELFF; CDR3nt: TGTGCCAGCAGCACGACAGGGAACACCGGGGAGCTGTTTTTT
j_gene: TRBJ2-3; v_gene: TRBV18; abundance: -; d_gene: -; CDR3aa: CASSPPSVVAAQYF; CDR3nt: TGTGCCAGCTCACCACCTAGTGTTGTCGCGGCGCAGTATTTT
j_gene: TRBJ2-1; v_gene: TRBV11-3; abundance: -; d_gene: -; CDR3aa: CASSLEQGSNEQFF; CDR3nt: TGTGCCAGCAGCTTAGAACAGGGTAGCAATGAGCAGTTCTTC
j_gene: TRBJ2-7; v_gene: TRBV30; abundance: few; d_gene: TRBD2; CDR3aa: CAWRGLVSDEQYF; CDR3nt: TGTGCCTGGAGAGGACTAGTCTCCGACGAGCAGTACTTC